The present T cell receptor beta chain was sequenced within a study of T cells in Graves' hyperthyroidism and ophthalmopathy. In this sample, this clonotype turned up a few times. A junction end diverges from the germline sequence, so it may reflect a read error. CDR3 length equals 16 residues. CDR1 is KGHSH, CDR2 LQKENI, per germline. Using RNA transcripts as the source, TCR beta CDR3 regions were amplified. During a first-round RT-PCR of the TCR CDR3, the HTBI primer set was used. A single record per CDR3 protein comes from TCRdb applying MiXCR to the multiplex PCR reads. The sample has around 110,000 distinct CDR3 sequences; about 16% are singletons. Isolation of PBMCs was performed on 8.5 to 10 ml fresh peripheral blood.

The V gene is TRBV18, the J gene TRBJ2-3, with 14 bases that match TRBD2. The receptor's source is a woman aged 45-65 years with Graves' hyperthyroidism. The sequencing sample was made of blood. CDR3 DNA: TGTGCCAGCTCCGGACTAGCGGGAGGAAGGACAGATGCGCAGTATTTT. It specifies CASSGLAGGRTDAQYF.